Listed below are T cell receptor beta chains from one sample, sequenced in a study of cytomegalovirus exposure and HLA in healthy donors. Generated by immunoSEQ multiplex PCR, the TCRdb table keeps only in-frame clones and is missing some. The sample consists of more than 95,000 clones, about 79% of them appearing once. Sequencing was done on a sample of PBMCs. These receptors all stem from a woman in her forties or fifties in good health and CMV-seronegative. Each CDR3 is given with its conserved first and last residue. A D gene is named only where the DNA matches it firmly. The size of a clone is reported for some rows only, either as once, few or many, or as a class for expanded clones.

TRBV19	TRBD1	TRBJ1-4	few	CATRQGEFATNEKLFF	TGTGCCACCAGACAGGGAGAATTTGCAACTAATGAAAAACTGTTTTTT
TRBV7-2	.	TRBJ2-1	few	CASSRSLVDSYNEQFF	TGTGCCAGCAGCCGTTCACTAGTAGATTCCTACAATGAGCAGTTCTTC
TRBV4-3	TRBD2	TRBJ2-3	.	CASSRGGAGVPDTQYF	TGCGCCAGCAGCCGAGGCGGAGCGGGAGTCCCGGATACGCAGTATTTT
TRBV19	.	TRBJ1-2	.	CASSPGTPHGYTF	TGTGCCAGTAGTCCCGGGACACCTCATGGCTACACCTTC
TRBV14	TRBD1	TRBJ1-1	.	CASSRRGQPNTEAFF	TGTGCCAGCAGCCGCAGGGGGCAGCCGAACACTGAAGCTTTCTTT
TRBV28	TRBD1	TRBJ2-7	.	CATGQGAYAQYF	TGTGCCACCGGACAGGGGGCGTACGCGCAGTACTTC
TRBV9	TRBD1	TRBJ2-1	.	CASGGQDYNEQFF	TGTGCCAGCGGGGGACAGGACTACAATGAGCAGTTCTTC
TRBV2	TRBD2	TRBJ2-3	few	CASSERGASGRTDTQYF	TGTGCCAGCAGTGAAAGGGGGGCTAGCGGGAGGACAGATACGCAGTATTTT
TRBV30	.	TRBJ1-1	.	CAWSSGVKAFF	TGTGCCTGGAGTTCCGGGGTCAAAGCTTTCTTT
TRBV7-9	TRBD2	TRBJ2-1	.	CASSPSLAGGLWDEQFF	TGTGCCAGCAGCCCATCCCTAGCGGGAGGGCTTTGGGATGAGCAGTTCTTC
TRBV28	.	TRBJ2-5	once	CASKTQGQETQYF	TGTGCCAGCAAGACACAGGGCCAAGAGACCCAGTACTTC
TRBV13	TRBD2	TRBJ2-1	.	CASSLEGRGEQFF	TGTGCCAGCAGCTTAGAAGGGAGGGGTGAGCAGTTCTTC
TRBV5-4	.	TRBJ2-3	.	CASSLDLNSHTQYF	TGTGCCAGCAGCTTGGATCTGAACTCGCATACGCAGTATTTT
TRBV29-1	TRBD1	TRBJ2-7	.	CSVVTGGSYEQYF	TGCAGCGTTGTGACAGGGGGGTCCTACGAGCAGTACTTC